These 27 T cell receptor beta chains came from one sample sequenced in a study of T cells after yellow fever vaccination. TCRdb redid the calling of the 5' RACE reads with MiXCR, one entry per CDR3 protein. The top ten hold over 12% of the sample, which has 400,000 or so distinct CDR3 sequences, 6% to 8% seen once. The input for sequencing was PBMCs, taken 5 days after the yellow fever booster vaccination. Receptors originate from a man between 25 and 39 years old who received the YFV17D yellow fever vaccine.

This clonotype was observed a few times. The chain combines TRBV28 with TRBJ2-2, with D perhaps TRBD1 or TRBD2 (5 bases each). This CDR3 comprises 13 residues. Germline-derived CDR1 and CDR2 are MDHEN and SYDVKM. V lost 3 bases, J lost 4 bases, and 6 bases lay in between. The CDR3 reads CASSFGATGELFF. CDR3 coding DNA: TGTGCCAGCAGTTTCGGGGCCACCGGGGAGCTGTTTTTT.

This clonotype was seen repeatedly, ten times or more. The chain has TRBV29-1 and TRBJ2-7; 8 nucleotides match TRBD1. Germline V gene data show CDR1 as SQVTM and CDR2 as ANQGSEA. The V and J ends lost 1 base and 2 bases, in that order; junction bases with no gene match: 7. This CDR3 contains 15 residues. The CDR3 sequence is CSVEGFGTGTYEQYF. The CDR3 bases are TGCAGCGTTGAAGGGTTCGGGACAGGAACCTACGAGCAGTACTTC.

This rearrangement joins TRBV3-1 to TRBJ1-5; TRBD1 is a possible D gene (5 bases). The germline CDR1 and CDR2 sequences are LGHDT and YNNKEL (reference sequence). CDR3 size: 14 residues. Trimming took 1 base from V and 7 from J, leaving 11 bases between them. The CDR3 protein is CASSQGPGRQPQHF. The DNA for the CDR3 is TGTGCCAGCAGCCAAGGGCCAGGGAGGCAGCCCCAGCATTTT.

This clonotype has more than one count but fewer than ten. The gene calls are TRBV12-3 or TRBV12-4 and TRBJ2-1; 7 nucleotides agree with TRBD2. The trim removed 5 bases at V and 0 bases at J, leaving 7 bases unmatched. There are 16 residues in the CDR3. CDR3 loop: CASSGTTLSSYNEQFF. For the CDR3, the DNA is TGTGCCAGCAGTGGGACTACTCTCAGCTCCTACAATGAGCAGTTCTTC.

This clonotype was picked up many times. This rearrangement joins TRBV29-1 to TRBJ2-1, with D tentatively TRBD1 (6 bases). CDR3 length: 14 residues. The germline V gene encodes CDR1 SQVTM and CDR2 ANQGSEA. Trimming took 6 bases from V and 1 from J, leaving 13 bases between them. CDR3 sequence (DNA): TGCAGCGTCGCCAGGGGTCTATCCTACAATGAGCAGTTCTTC. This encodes CSVARGLSYNEQFF.

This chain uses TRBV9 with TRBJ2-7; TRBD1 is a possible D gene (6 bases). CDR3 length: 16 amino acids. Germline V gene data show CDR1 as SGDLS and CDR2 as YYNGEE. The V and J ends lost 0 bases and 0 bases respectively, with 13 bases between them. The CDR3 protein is CASSVDPGESSYEQYF. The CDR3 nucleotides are TGTGCCAGCAGCGTAGATCCAGGGGAAAGCTCCTACGAGCAGTACTTC.

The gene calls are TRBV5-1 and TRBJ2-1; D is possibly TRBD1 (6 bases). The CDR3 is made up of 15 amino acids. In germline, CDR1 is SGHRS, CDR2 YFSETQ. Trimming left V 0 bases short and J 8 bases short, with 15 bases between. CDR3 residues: CASSLAPQGGDEQFF. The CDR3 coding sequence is TGCGCCAGCAGCTTGGCCCCACAGGGCGGTGATGAGCAGTTCTTC.

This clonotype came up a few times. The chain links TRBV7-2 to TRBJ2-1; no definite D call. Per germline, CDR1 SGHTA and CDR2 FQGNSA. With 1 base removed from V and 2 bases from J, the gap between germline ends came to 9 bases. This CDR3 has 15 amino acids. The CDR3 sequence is CASSLERVPYNEQFF. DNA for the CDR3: TGTGCCAGCAGCTTAGAACGGGTACCCTACAATGAGCAGTTCTTC.

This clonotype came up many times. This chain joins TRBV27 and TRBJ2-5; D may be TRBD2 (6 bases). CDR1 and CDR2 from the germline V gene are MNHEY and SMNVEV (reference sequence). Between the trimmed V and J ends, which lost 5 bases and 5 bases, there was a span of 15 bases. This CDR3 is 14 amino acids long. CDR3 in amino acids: CASSPRLDGETQYF. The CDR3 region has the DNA TGTGCCAGCAGTCCAAGACTAGACGGCGAGACCCAGTACTTC.

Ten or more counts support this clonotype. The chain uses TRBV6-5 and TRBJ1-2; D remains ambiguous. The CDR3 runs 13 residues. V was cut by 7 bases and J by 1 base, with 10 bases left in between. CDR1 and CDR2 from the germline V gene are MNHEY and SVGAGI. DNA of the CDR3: TGTGCCAGCAAAAACAGTGGTAACTATGGCTACACCTTC. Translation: CASKNSGNYGYTF.

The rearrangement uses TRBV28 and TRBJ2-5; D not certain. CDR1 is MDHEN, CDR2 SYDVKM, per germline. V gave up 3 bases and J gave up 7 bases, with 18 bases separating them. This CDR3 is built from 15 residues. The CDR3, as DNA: TGTGCCAGCAGTTTTGGGTCGGGTACGCCGGGGACCCAGTACTTC. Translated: CASSFGSGTPGTQYF.

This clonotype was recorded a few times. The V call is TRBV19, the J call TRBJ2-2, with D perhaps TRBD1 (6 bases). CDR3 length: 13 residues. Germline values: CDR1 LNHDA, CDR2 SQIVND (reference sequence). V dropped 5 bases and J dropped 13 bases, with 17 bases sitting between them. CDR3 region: CASSPRDTSWLFF. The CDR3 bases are TGTGCCAGTAGTCCCCGGGACACCTCATGGCTGTTTTTT.

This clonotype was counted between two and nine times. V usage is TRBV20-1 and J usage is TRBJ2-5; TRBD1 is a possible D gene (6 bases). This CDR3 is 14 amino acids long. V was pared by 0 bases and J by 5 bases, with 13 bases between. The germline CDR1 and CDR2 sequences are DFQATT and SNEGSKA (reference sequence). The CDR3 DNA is TGCAGTGCTAGAGATCTGGCAGGGGAGGAGACCCAGTACTTC. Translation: CSARDLAGEETQYF.

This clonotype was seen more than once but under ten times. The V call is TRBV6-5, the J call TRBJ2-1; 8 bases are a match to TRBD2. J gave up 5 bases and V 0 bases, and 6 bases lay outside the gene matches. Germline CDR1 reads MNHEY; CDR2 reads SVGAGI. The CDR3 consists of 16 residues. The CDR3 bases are TGTGCCAGCAGTTACTCGGGACTAGATACCCACAATGAGCAGTTCTTC. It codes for CASSYSGLDTHNEQFF.

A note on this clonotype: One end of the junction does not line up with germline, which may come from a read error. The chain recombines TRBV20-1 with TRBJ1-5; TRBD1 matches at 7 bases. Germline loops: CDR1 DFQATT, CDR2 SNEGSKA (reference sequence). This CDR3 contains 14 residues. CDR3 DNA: TGCAGTGCTCGGACAGGAGTTTCCAATCAGCCCCCGCATTTT. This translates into CSARTGVSNQPPHF.

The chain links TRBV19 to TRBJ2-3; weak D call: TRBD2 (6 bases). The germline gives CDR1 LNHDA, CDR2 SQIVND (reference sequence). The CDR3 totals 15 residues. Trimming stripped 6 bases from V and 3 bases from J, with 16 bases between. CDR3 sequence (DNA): TGTGCCAGTAGCGGGAGTACAGTTGGGACAGATACGCAGTATTTT. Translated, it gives CASSGSTVGTDTQYF.

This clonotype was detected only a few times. The CDR3 is CSASDGTWQYF. The CDR3 DNA is TGCAGTGCTTCGGACGGAACCTGGCAGTATTTT. The V call is TRBV20-1, the J call TRBJ2-3; no definite D call. CDR1 is DFQATT, CDR2 SNEGSKA, per germline (reference sequence). V lost 5 bases and J lost 11, with 14 bases in between. CDR3 length: 11 amino acids.

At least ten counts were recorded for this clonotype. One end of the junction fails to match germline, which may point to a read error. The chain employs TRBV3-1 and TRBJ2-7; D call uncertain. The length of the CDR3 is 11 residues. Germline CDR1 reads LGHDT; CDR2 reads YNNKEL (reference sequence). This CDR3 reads CASSQDRWVAF. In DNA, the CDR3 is TGTGCCAGCAGCCAAGATCGGTGGGTCGCATTC.

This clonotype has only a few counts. The CDR3 is CASSLAKGVIQYF. The DNA for the CDR3 is TGTGCCAGCAGCTTGGCGAAGGGGGTCATTCAGTACTTC. The V and J genes are TRBV5-6 and TRBJ2-4, with a possible D match to TRBD1 (6 bases). The V end was cut by 0 bases, the J end by 9 bases, with 10 bases between. The germline gives CDR1 SGHDT, CDR2 YYEEEE. The length of the CDR3 is 13 residues. The full variable domain, in which reference TRBV5-6 and TRBJ2-4 provide the parts outside the CDR3, is DAGVTQSPTHLIKTRGQQVTLRCSPKSGHDTVSWYQQALGQGPQFIFQYYEEEERQRGNFPDRFSGHQFPNYSSELNVNALLLGDSALYLCASSLAKGVIQYFGAGTRLSVL.

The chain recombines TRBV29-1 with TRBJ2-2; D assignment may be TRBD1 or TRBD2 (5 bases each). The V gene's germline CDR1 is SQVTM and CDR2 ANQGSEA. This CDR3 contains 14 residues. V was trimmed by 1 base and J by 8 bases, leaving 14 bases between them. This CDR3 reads CSVEGFGGAGELFF. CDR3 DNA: TGCAGCGTTGAAGGATTTGGGGGAGCTGGGGAGCTGTTTTTT.

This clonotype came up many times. The CDR3 region has the DNA TGTGCCAGCAGTTTGGCGTATGAAGCTTTCTTT. Amino acids: CASSLAYEAFF. The rearrangement links TRBV12-3 or TRBV12-4 to TRBJ1-1, with D unresolved. The V and J ends lost 3 bases and 7 bases respectively, with 6 bases between them. The CDR3 length is 11 residues.

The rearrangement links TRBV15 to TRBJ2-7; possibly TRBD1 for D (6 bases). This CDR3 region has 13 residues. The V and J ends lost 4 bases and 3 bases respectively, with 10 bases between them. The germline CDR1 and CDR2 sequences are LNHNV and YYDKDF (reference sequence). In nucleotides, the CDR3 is TGTGCCACCAGCATGACAGGCTTCTACGAGCAGTACTTC. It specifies CATSMTGFYEQYF.

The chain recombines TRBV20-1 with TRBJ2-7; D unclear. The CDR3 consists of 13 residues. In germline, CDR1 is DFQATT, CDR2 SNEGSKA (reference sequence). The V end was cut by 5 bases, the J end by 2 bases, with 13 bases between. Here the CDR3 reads CSAFTPGPYEQYF. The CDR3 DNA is TGCAGTGCTTTCACCCCGGGTCCCTACGAGCAGTACTTC.

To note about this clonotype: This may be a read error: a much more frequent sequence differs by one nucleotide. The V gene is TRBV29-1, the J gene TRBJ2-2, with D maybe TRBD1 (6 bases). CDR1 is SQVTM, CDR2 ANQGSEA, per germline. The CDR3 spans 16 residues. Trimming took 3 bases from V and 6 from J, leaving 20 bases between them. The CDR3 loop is CSVEGATGWVPGELFF. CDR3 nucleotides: TGCAGCGTTGAGGGGGCGACAGGTTGGGTCCCCGGGGAGCTGTTTTTT.

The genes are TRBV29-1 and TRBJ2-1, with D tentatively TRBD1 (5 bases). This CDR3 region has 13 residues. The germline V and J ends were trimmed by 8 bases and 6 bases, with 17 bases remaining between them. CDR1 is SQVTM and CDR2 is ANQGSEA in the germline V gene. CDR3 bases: TGCAGCATATCGAAAGGGGTGAGCAATGAGCAGTTCTTC. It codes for CSISKGVSNEQFF.

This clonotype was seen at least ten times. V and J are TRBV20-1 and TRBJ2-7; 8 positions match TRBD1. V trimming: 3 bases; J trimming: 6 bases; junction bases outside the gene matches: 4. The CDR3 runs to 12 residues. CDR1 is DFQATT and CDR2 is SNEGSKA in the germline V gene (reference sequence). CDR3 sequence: CSASPGGSEQYF. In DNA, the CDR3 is TGCAGTGCTAGCCCAGGGGGCTCCGAGCAGTACTTC.

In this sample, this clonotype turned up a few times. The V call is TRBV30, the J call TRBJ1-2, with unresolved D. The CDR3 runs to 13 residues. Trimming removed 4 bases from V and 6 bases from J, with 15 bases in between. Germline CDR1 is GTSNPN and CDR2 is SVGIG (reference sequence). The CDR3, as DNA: TGTGCCTGGAATCTCAGGACGGCCGATGGCTACACCTTC. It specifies CAWNLRTADGYTF.